These 5 T cell receptor beta chains came from one sample sequenced in a study of blood T cell repertoires in COVID-19 (dated by TCRdb to 2018 to 2021). Libraries were made using the immunoSEQ multiplex PCR assay. The immuneACCESS repertoire file appears here via TCRdb, limited to in-frame rearrangements. These files lack a portion of the clones; in checked studies, under half of the deficit traces to unresolved V genes, and the cause of the others is not known. Within this sample are about 30,000 clones, with roughly nine tenths of them counted one time only. Jointly, the top ten make up 9.9% of the sample. Sequenced: peripheral blood. The receptors come from a human donor with active COVID-19. The donor label of this sample is uncertain.

The chain recombines TRBV5-1 with TRBJ1-2; the D is unclear. Germline CDR1 SGHRS, CDR2 YFSETQ. CDR3 length: 13 amino acids. Between the trimmed V and J ends, which lost 0 bases and 4 bases, there was a span of 7 bases. The CDR3 spells CASSLDSTYGYTF. In DNA form, the CDR3 reads TGCGCCAGCAGCTTGGACAGTACCTATGGCTACACCTTC.

The chain uses TRBV3-1 (or the pseudogene TRBV3-2) and TRBJ2-7, with 10 positions matching TRBD2. Germline CDR1 is LGHDT and CDR2 is YNNKEL (reference sequence). J gave up 0 bases and V 4 bases, and 9 bases lay outside the gene matches. The CDR3 loop spans 17 amino acids. DNA of the CDR3: TGTGCCAGCAGCCGCGCCTCTAGCGGGAGATTCTCCTACGAGCAGTACTTC. Protein: CASSRASSGRFSYEQYF.

This rearrangement joins TRBV7-8 to TRBJ2-7; 8 bases are shared with TRBD1. Germline trimming cut 1 base from V and 3 bases from J; bases unmatched to any gene: 8. This CDR3 contains 16 residues. Germline values: CDR1 SGHVS, CDR2 FQNEAQ. As DNA, the CDR3 is TGTGCCAGCAGCTTAGAACGGACAGGGTTTTTCTACGAGCAGTACTTC. The encoded protein is CASSLERTGFFYEQYF.

This rearrangement joins TRBV24-1 to TRBJ2-2, with TRBD1 matching over 8 bases. Germline V gene data show CDR1 as KGHDR and CDR2 as SFDVKD. This CDR3 has 16 amino acids. After removal of 4 bases from V and 2 bases from J, the junction contained 5 bases not matched to a gene. The DNA of the CDR3 is TGTGCCACCAGTGAGGCAGGGGGCTCAAACACCGGGGAGCTGTTTTTT. It translates to CATSEAGGSNTGELFF.

This chain connects TRBV5-8 to TRBJ1-5; possible D gene TRBD1, 6 bases. This CDR3 has 14 amino acids. CDR1 and CDR2 (germline): SGHTS, YDEGEE. V was shortened by 1 base and J by 7 bases, with 12 bases between the two germline ends. The CDR3 reads CASSLRQVGQPQHF. The CDR3 bases are TGTGCCAGCAGCTTGAGACAGGTCGGCCAGCCCCAGCATTTT.